This entry is about one T cell receptor (beta chain). Its target is unknown. Using immunoSEQ multiplex PCR, the repertoire was profiled, and TCRdb retains in-frame clones only, with some absent. This table has about 91,000 clones, about four fifths appearing once. The CDR3 consists of 13 residues. V lost 7 bases and J 5 bases, leaving 11 bases between the germline ends. Per germline, CDR1 SGHNT and CDR2 YENEEA. This specimen comes from a study of radiation and T cells in renal cell carcinoma. Findings and caveats of the study: Top tumor clonotypes rose in blood 2 weeks post-radiation, then contracted. Without pretreatment biopsies, baseline tumor clonotype presence was undetermined.

The time point denotes: baseline pretreatment blood. Treatment described: 15 Gy SBRT to primary tumor, nephrectomy 4 weeks later. After SBRT, blood was collected at 2 and 4 weeks, plus baseline. This sequence originates from a man aged 55 to 70 with renal cell carcinoma. Sample: blood, taken from a patient whose treatment included radiotherapy and nephrectomy. The rearrangement uses TRBV11-3 and TRBJ2-2, with D uncertain. CDR3 sequence (DNA): TGTGCCAGCACGATGTTTGGTACCGGGGAGCTGTTTTTT. Amino acids: CASTMFGTGELFF.